The 2 T cell receptor beta chains given below trace back to one sample, sequenced in a study of regulatory T cells in long-lasting Graves disease (dated by TCRdb to the early 2020s). In the paper's terms, the time point label means: persistent/refractory GD, antithyroid drugs over 5 years with positive TRAb. For both TCR sequencing and RNA sequencing, RNA was extracted from PBMCs in TRIzol. Receptor amplification or capture employed multiplex PCR. Reads for this sample came from an Illumina HiSeq 4000. iRepertoire HTBI primers and Arm-PCR amplification of CDR3 regions were used to construct TCR beta libraries. The public sequencing data were trimmed at Q25 with fastp and processed into clonotypes with MiXCR by TCRdb, which kept only in-frame beta chains. Each record represents a unique CDR3 protein, reported with the most common genes and DNA among its rows. The sample table contains roughly 430,000 distinct CDR3 sequences; only one count was recorded for around 23% of them. The top ten constitute around 15% of the sample.

Sequences were derived from peripheral blood mononuclear cells (PBMCs), sampled when the disease was refractory, from a patient treated with antithyroid drugs. The receptors originated from a female donor with Graves disease.

The chain recombines TRBV6-2 or TRBV6-3 with TRBJ2-7, with TRBD1 as a possible D gene (6 bases). This CDR3 comprises 14 residues. The V and J ends lost 0 bases and 6 bases respectively, with 12 bases between them. Per germline, CDR1 MNHEY and CDR2 SVGEGT. The CDR3 bases are TGTGCCAGCAGTTACTCGACAGGCCGGCGCGAGCAGTACTTC. This gives the protein CASSYSTGRREQYF.

V gene TRBV28 combines with J gene TRBJ2-5, with 8 positions matching TRBD2. The J call could be wrong; TRBJ2-1 is a better fit for the DNA end. The germline V gene encodes CDR1 MDHEN and CDR2 SYDVKM. This CDR3 has 15 residues. Here the CDR3 reads CASSGGGGGVNEQFF. DNA of the CDR3: TGTGCCAGCAGCGGGGGGGGGGGTGGAGTGAATGAGCAGTTCTTC.